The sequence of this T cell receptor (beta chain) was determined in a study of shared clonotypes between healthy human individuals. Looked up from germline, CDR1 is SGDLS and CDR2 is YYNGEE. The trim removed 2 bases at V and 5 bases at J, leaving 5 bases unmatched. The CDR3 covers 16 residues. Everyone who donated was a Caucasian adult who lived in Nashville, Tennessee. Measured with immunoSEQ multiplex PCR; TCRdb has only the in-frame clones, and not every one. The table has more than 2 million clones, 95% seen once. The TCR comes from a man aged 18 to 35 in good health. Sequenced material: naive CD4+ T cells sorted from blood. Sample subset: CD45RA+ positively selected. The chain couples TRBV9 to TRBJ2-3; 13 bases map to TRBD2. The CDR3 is CASSVGTSGIRDTQYF. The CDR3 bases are TGTGCCAGCAGCGTCGGGACTAGCGGGATTCGAGATACGCAGTATTTT.